This T cell receptor (beta chain) was documented in a study of shared clonotypes between healthy human individuals. Clones were sequenced by immunoSEQ multiplex PCR, and TCRdb holds only the in-frame ones, with some missing. The sample shows hundreds of thousands of clones, 85% to 95% of them seen only once. CD45RO-negative cells were positively selected for CCR7, leaving out terminally differentiated effector memory CD45RA+ cells. The V segment lost 8 bases and the J segment 6 bases; nucleotides outside the gene matches: 3. CDR3 size: 14 residues. Germline V CDR1 and CDR2: SEHNR, FQNEAQ (reference sequence).

The gene calls are TRBV7-9 and TRBJ2-1; 14 bases match TRBD2. The source material was naive CD8+ T cells sorted from blood. The TCR sequence derives from a woman in her twenties or thirties in good health. In nucleotides, the CDR3 is TGTGCCAGCGGGACTAGCGGGAGTAGCAATGAGCAGTTCTTC. Its protein is CASGTSGSSNEQFF.